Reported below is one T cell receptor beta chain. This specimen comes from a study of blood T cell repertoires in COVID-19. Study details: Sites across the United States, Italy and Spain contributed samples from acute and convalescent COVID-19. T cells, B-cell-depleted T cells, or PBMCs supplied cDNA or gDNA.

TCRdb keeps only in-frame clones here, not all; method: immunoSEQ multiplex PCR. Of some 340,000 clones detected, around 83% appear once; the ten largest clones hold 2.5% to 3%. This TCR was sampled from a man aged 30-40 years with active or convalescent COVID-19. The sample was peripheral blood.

The CDR3 sequence: CASSPMFEDYGYTF. CDR3 nucleotide sequence: TGTGCCAGCAGCCCCATGTTTGAGGACTATGGCTACACCTTC. This chain joins TRBV7-2 and TRBJ1-2; D ambiguous. Trimming removed 5 bases from V and 3 bases from J, with 13 bases in between. The germline gives CDR1 SGHTA, CDR2 FQGNSA. This CDR3 has 14 residues.